The T cell receptor (beta chain) described here comes from a study of blood T cell repertoires in COVID-19. As for the study in general: The cDNA or gDNA used as material had been derived from T cells, B-cell-depleted T cells, or PBMCs.

This clone was seen a few times. In the authors' workflow: Amplification of reference gene primers was used by the study to estimate nucleated cell counts. TCRdb's table, derived via immunoSEQ multiplex PCR, lists solely in-frame clones and lacks some. That table furnishes V, J and clone size, whereas the DNA furnished D and trimming. Here the sample spans 140,000 or so clones, 70% to 85% being singletons. Germline V CDR1 and CDR2: SNHLY, FYNNEI. The CDR3 is 13 amino acids. Trimming removed 1 base at V and 2 bases at J, with 5 bases between. The material sequenced was peripheral blood. V usage is TRBV2 and J usage is TRBJ2-5; the D is unclear. The clonotype originates from a man between 60 and 75 years old with active or convalescent COVID-19. The DNA of the CDR3 is TGTGCCAGCAGTGAAGGACTGCAAGAGACCCAGTACTTC. Its translation is CASSEGLQETQYF. The variable domain in full, completed from reference TRBV2 and TRBJ2-5, reads EPEVTQTPSHQVTQMGQEVILRCVPISNHLYFYWYRQILGQKVEFLVSFYNNEISEKSEIFDDQFSVERPDGSNFTLKIRSTKLEDSAMYFCASSEGLQETQYFGPGTRLLVL.